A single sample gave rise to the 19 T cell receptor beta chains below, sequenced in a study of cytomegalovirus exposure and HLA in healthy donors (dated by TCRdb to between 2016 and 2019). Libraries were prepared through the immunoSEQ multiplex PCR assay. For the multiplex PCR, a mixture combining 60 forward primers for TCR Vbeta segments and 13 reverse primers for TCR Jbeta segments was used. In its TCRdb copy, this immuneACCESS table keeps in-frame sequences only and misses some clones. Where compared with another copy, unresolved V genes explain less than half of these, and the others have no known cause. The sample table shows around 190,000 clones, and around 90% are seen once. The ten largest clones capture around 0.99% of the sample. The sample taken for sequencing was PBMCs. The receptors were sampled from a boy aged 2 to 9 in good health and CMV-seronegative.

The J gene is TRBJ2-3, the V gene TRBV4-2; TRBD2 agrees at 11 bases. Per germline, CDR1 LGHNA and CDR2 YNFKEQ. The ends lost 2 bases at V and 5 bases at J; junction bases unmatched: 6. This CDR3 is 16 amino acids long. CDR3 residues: CASSQLAGGTVDTQYF. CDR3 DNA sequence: TGTGCCAGCAGCCAATTAGCGGGAGGGACTGTAGATACGCAGTATTTT.

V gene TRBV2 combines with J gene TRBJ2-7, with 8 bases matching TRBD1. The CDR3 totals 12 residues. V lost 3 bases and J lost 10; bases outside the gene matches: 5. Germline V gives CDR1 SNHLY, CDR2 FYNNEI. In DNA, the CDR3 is TGTGCCAGCAGTGATGGGCAGGGGGCTCAGTACTTC. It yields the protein CASSDGQGAQYF.

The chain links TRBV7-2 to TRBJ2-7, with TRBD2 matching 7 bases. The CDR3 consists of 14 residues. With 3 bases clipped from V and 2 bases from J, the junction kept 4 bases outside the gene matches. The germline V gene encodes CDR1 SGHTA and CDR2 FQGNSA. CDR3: CASSLGGGAYEQYF. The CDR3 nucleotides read TGTGCCAGCAGCTTGGGGGGGGGAGCCTACGAGCAGTACTTC. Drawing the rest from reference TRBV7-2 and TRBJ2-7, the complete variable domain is GAGVSQSPSNKVTEKGKDVELRCDPISGHTALYWYRQSLGQGLEFLIYFQGNSAPDKSGLPSDRFSAERTGGSVSTLTIQRTQQEDSAVYLCASSLGGGAYEQYFGPGTRLTVT.

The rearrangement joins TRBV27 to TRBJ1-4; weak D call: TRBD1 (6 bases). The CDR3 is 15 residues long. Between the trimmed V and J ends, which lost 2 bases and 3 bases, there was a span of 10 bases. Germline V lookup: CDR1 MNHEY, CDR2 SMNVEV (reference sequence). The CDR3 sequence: CASSLNRVSNEKLFF. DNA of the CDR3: TGTGCCAGCAGTTTAAACAGGGTTTCTAATGAAAAACTGTTTTTT.

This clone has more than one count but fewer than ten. The CDR3: CASSLYRVLDSPLHF. The CDR3 bases are TGTGCCAGCAGCTTATATCGGGTTCTAGATTCACCCCTCCACTTT. The gene calls are TRBV7-6 and TRBJ1-6; D gene unclear. From germline, CDR1 is SGHVS and CDR2 FNYEAQ. V dropped 2 bases and J dropped 8 bases, with 13 bases sitting between them. This CDR3 region has 15 residues.

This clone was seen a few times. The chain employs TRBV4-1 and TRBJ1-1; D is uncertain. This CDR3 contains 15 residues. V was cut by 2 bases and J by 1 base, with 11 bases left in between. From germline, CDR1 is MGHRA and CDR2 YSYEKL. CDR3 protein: CASSQRLSGNTEAFF. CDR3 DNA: TGCGCCAGCAGCCAACGTCTATCCGGGAACACTGAAGCTTTCTTT.

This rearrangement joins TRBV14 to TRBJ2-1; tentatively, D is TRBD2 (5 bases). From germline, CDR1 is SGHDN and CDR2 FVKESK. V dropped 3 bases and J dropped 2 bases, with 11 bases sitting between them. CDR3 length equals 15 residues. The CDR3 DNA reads TGTGCCAGCAGCCAGGAGGACCATACCTACAATGAGCAGTTCTTC. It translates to CASSQEDHTYNEQFF.

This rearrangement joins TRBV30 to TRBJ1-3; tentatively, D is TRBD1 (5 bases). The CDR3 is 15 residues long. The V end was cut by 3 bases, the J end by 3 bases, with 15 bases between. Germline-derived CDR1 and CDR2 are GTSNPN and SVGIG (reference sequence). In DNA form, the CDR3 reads TGTGCCTGGAGGGGTGGGCAGGGAGGTGGAAACACCATATATTTT. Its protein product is CAWRGGQGGGNTIYF.

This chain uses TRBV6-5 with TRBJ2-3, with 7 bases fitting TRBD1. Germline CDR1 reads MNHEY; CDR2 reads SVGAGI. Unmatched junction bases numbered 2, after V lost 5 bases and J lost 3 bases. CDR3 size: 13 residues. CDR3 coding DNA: TGTGCCAGCAGTAGACAGGGAACAGATACGCAGTATTTT. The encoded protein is CASSRQGTDTQYF.

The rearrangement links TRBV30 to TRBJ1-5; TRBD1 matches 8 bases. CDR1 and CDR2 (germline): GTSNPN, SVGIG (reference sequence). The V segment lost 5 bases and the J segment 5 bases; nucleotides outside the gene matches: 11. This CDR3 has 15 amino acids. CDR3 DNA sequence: TGTGCCTGGGACGGTTCAGGACAGGGTCATCAGCCCCAGCATTTT. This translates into CAWDGSGQGHQPQHF.

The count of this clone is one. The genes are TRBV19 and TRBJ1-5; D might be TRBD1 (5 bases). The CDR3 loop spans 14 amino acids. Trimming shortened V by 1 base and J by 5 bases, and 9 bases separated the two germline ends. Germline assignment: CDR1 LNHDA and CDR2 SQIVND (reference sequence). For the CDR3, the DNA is TGTGCCAGTAGTATAGTGGGGCCCCATCAGCCCCAGCATTTT. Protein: CASSIVGPHQPQHF.

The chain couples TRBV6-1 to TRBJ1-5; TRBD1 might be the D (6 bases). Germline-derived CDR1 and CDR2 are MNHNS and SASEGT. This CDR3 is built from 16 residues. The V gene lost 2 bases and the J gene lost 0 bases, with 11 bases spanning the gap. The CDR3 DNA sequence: TGTGCCAGCAGTGAAACAGGGTATTATAGCAATCAGCCCCAGCATTTT. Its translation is CASSETGYYSNQPQHF.

The CDR3 reads CSAGLAGGPIQETQYF. CDR3 DNA: TGCAGCGCTGGACTAGCGGGGGGCCCCATACAAGAGACCCAGTACTTC. The J gene is TRBJ2-5, the V gene TRBV29-1; TRBD2 matches 14 bases. Germline V lookup: CDR1 SQVTM, CDR2 ANQGSEA. Losses at the gene ends were 7 bases for V and 2 bases for J; bases not matched to a gene: 9. The CDR3 consists of 16 residues.

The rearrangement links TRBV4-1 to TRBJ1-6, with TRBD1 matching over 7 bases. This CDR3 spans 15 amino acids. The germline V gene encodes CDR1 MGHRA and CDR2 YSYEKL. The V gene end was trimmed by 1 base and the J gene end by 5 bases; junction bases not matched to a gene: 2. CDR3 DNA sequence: TGCGCCAGCAGCCAAGTCGACAGGGATAATTCACCCCTCCACTTT. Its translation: CASSQVDRDNSPLHF.

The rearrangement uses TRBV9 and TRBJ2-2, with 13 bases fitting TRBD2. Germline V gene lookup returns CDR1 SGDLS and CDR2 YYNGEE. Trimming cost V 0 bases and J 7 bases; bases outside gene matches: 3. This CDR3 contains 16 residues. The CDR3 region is CASSVATSGRDGELFF. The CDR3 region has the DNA TGTGCCAGCAGCGTAGCTACTAGCGGGAGGGACGGGGAGCTGTTTTTT.

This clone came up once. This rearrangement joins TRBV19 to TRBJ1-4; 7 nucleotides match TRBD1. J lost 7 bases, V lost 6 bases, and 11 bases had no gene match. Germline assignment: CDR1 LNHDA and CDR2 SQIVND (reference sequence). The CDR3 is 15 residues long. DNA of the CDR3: TGTGCCAGTAGCCACCAGACAGGGCAGATTGAAAAACTGTTTTTT. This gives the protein CASSHQTGQIEKLFF.

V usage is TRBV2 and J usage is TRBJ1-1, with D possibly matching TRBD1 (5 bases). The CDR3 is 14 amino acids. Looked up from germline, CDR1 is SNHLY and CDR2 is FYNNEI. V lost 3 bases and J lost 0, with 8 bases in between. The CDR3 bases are TGTGCCAGCAGTGATAGCAGGGTGAACACTGAAGCTTTCTTT. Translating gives CASSDSRVNTEAFF.

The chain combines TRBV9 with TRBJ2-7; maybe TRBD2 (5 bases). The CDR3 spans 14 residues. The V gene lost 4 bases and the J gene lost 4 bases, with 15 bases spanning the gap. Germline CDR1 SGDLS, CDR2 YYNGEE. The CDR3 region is CASSPGIVPYEQYF. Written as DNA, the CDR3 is TGTGCCAGCAGCCCCGGGATAGTCCCTTACGAGCAGTACTTC.

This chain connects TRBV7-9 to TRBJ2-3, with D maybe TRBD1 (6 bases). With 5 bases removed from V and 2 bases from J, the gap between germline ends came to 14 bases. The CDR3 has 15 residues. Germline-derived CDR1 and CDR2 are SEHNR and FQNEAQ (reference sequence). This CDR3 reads CASSLERGSTDTQYF. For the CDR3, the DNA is TGTGCCAGCAGCCTCGAGAGGGGGTCCACAGATACGCAGTATTTT. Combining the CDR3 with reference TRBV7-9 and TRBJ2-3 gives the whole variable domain DTGVSQNPRHKITKRGQNVTFRCDPISEHNRLYWYRQTLGQGPEFLTYFQNEAQLEKSRLLSDRFSAERPKGSFSTLEIQRTEQGDSAMYLCASSLERGSTDTQYFGPGTRLTVL.